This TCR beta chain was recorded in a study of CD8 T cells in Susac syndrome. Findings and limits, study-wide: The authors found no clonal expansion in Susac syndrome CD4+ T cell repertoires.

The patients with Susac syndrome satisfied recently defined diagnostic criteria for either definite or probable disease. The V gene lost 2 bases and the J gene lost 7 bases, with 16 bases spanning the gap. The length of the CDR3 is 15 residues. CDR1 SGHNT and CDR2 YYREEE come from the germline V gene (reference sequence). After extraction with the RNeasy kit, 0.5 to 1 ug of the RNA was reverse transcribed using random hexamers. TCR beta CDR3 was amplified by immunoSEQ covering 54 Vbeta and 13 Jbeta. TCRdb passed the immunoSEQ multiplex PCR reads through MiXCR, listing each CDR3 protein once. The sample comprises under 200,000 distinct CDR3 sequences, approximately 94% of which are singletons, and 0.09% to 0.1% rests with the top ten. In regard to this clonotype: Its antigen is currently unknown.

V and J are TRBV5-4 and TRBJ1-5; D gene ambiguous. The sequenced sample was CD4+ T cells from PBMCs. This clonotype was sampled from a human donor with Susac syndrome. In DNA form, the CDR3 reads TGTGCCAGCAGCTTAGGAGGGATCAAGGACCAGCCCCAGCATTTT. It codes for CASSLGGIKDQPQHF.